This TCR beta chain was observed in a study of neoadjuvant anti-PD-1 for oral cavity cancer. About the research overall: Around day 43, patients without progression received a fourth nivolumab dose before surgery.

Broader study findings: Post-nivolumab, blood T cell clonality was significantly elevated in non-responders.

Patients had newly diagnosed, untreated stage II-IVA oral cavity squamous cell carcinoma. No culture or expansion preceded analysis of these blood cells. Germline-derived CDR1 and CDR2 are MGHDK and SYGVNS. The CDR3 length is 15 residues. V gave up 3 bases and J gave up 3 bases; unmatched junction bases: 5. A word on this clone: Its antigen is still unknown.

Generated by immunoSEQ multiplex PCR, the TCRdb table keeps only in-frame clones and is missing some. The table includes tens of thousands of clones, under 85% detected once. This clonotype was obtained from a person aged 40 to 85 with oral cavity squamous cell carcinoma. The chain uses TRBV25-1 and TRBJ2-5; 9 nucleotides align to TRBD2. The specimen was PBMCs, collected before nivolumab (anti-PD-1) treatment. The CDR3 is CASSDAGGPEETQYF. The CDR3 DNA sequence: TGTGCCAGCAGTGATGCGGGGGGGCCCGAAGAGACCCAGTACTTC.